This entry is about one T cell receptor (beta chain). The antigen it binds to is not known. Base qualities are not at hand, and no much larger clone is one base apart. The cohort comprised fewer than 750 healthy bone marrow donors. Cohort members were all nominally healthy when sampled, although unrecorded immune exposures were likely present. The donor tested CMV seropositive and was one of the 289 seropositive cohort members. Every donor gave a peripheral blood sample, and the peripheral blood mononuclear cells from that sample were used for TCR beta sequencing. The Qiagen DNeasy Blood Extraction Kit was used to extract genomic DNA from the blood cell samples. Library creation used the immunoSEQ multiplex PCR assay. A mixture of 60 forward primers for TCR Vbeta segments and 13 reverse primers for TCR Jbeta segments was used in the multiplex PCR. The CDR3 region of rearranged TCR beta genes was amplified from genomic DNA by a multiplex PCR assay. On the Illumina HiSeq System, the amplified TCR beta libraries were sequenced as 87-base-pair reads. As for how the authors treated the data: A later analysis tallied roughly 76 million unique TCR beta chains across the 666 repertoires, and approximately 12 million of those chains were shared by two or more donors. A nearest-neighbor algorithm error-corrected the raw reads and collapsed the reads into unique sequences, merging closely related sequences to remove PCR and sequencing errors. V, D and J gene segments were assigned by aligning CDR3 sequences to IMGT reference sequences. For a sequence to be retained, a match of at least six nucleotides was required to both a V gene segment and a J gene segment. A rearrangement counted as productive if the CDR3 had no stop codons and remained in frame with V and J, and every other rearrangement counted as non-productive. CDR3 was defined by IMGT convention, running from the second conserved V-encoded cysteine to the conserved J-encoded phenylalanine. Sequences without an unambiguous match to a single V gene segment were excluded from the earlier analysis of 500 to 700 of the donors. An earlier analysis of over 450 of the donors classified V segments as functional when productive rearrangements were above 56.7% and as segregating when the standard deviation between donors was above 5%. To diagnose cytomegalovirus status from the catalog of TCR beta chain sequences, a statistical classification framework was built. In a later analysis, V and J genes were assigned by comparing TCR nucleotide sequences against IMGT/GENE-DB human TR gene sequences. Using the TCRdist pipeline, a later analysis assigned CDR3 sequences along with most-parsimonious VDJ recombination scenarios. In a later analysis, every TCR beta chain was defined by the combination of its CDR3 amino acid sequence and its V-gene family, and reads without a unique V-gene family were dropped. A later analysis removed several hundred highly shared, low-generation-probability nucleotide sequences to deal with suspected cross-contamination and a sequencing artifact. For each public chain, a later analysis derived a clonal expansion index from normalized ranks of inferred template counts within each repertoire. In a later analysis, generation probabilities were computed with a VDJ recombination model fitted to out-of-frame rearrangements, and the resulting probabilities were checked against IGoR. A later analysis scored TCR-TCR, TCR-HLA and TCR-CMV co-occurrence with hypergeometric tests, applying a repertoire-size bias correction to TCR pairs. In a later analysis, false discovery rates were estimated by permuting HLA or CMV assignments 20 times. In a later analysis, co-occurring TCRs were grouped using DBSCAN, with TCRdist sequence similarity added in when clustering inside HLA-allele-positive subsets. Repertoires with fewer than 30,000 or more than 120,000 public chains, plus five repertoires with anomalous nucleotide sharing, were excluded from co-occurrence clustering. What TCRdb holds here is the immuneACCESS table cut down to in-frame rearrangements. Part of the clones is not present; checked against another copy, under half of the missing clones reflect an unresolved V gene, and the others are unexplained. The DNA gave D and trimming, while V, J and clone size come from that table. Counted in this sample were 100,000 to 150,000 clones; under 85% of them appeared once. The top ten hold about 4.4% of the sample.

This entry belongs to a study of cytomegalovirus exposure and HLA in healthy donors (dated by TCRdb to the late 2010s). About the full investigation: An earlier analysis of some 600 of the donors reported approximately 300 Gb of sequence data and around 110 million unique TCR beta sequences obtained from about 200 million T cells. Rather than drawing on any new phenotypic data, the later analysis identified candidate immune exposures from TCR beta sequences and the way those sequences occurred across donors. Using immunosequencing, the study profiled T cell repertoires from approximately 700 subjects and related those repertoires to cytomegalovirus serostatus. Across 300 to 400 genotyped donors of the cohort, an average of approximately 240,000 unique TCR beta nucleotide sequences per donor were sequenced, and roughly a sixth of those sequences were non-productive. The study was designed to test whether signatures of past pathogen exposure could be identified by cataloging public T cell receptors. A later genetic analysis used genome-wide SNP genotypes for about three fifths of the 666 donors, treating that subset as a discovery cohort. About 300 gigabases of sequencing data and 91 million or so unique TCR sequences made up an early release that covered 500 to 700 HLA-typed donors. An earlier analysis of 450 to 750 of the donors used high-throughput TCR beta sequencing to judge whether each TCR beta V gene segment behaved as functional or pseudogenic. Every repertoire in the discovery cohort had been generated on one and the same sequencing platform. Among the roughly 380 genotyped donors, around 81% belonged to the genetic ancestry cluster associated with self-reported Caucasian donors. The number of typed donors differed by locus: about 629-630 for A, B, C, DRB1 and DQB1; 500 to 550 for DQA1; approximately 600 for DPA1; and around 450 for DPB1. A handful of DR-DQ haplotypes were handled as single units for association and clustering because linkage in the cohort was strong. Donor age, sex, ethnicity and CMV serostatus were collected together with the repertoire data. The study combined high-throughput TCR immunosequencing, statistical association of individual TCRs with disease status, and machine learning to predict cytomegalovirus infection status. Along with the roughly 610-subject first cohort, a separate validation cohort of over a hundred different subjects was used. A later analysis re-examined previously published TCR beta repertoires from roughly 650 donors and added high-resolution HLA genotyping to investigate patterns of TCR occurrence. HLA typing included class I and class II loci at four-digit resolution. The study at large found these results: Because HLA typing was unavailable for some donors at each locus, only the typed subset was used in association tests. At a false discovery rate of 0.05, a later analysis linked 16,951 TCR beta sequences to specific HLA alleles. In an earlier analysis of a few hundred of the donors, most TCR beta V segments were observed in productive rearrangements about 90% or about 30% of the time, broadly matching IMGT annotations. Most TCR sequences were observed very rarely across donors, whereas some public TCRs were present in many individuals. In vitro tests confirmed that a few of the cytomegalovirus-associated TCR beta chains recognize cytomegalovirus antigens. For the cohort, immune exposure information was limited to CMV serostatus. In a later analysis, TCR association rates were found to vary across HLA loci, with the most associated TCRs seen for DRB1 alleles and the fewest for HLA-C alleles. Cytomegalovirus status was reported to be diagnosed by the classifier with high specificity and sensitivity in both the original and validation cohorts. In a later genetic analysis, fewer N-insertions in productive TCRs were reported among donors in an Asian-associated ancestry cluster than the roughly 640-donor mean. A further reported finding was that TCR beta sequences accurately predicted the HLA-A and HLA-B alleles for most subjects in the first cohort. According to a later analysis, parvovirus B19, influenza, CMV and Epstein-Barr virus appeared linked to several top co-occurrence clusters. Assigning TCR associations to individual alleles was difficult when HLA alleles, especially DR and DQ, strongly co-occurred. Compared with equally common non-associated chains, HLA-associated TCR beta chains in a later analysis were more clonally expanded and had lower generation probabilities. Presence/absence analyses assumed roughly uniform sequencing depth across donors, an assumption that may not hold. Correlated functional status among segregating V segments might reflect linkage disequilibrium, but an unknown experimental factor could not be ruled out. Only TCR beta chains were sequenced in this cohort, and the absence of alpha or paired-chain data limited detectable features. The authors suggested that the approach could potentially be extended to other disease states and immunological phenotypes. According to a later analysis, most CMV-associated TCR beta chains appeared to be HLA-restricted, and the HLA associations seemed to be driven largely by CMV exposure. Seventeen rarely observed V segments, including chromosome 9 orphons, were excluded from the earlier analysis of 550 to 700 of the donors because counts were too low. A cluster of highly shared sequence variants was judged likely to be a technical artifact of the sequencing pipeline. In the study, 150 to 200 TCR beta chains were listed as associated with cytomegalovirus. In a later genetic analysis, a missense DCLRE1C variant was associated with V-gene and J-gene trimming of TCR beta chains, and the association was replicated in an independent cohort.

The source material was PBMCs. This receptor was obtained from a woman aged 50 to 60 in good health and CMV-seropositive.

In nucleotides, the sequence is TGCAGCGTTGGTCTAGCTAATGGAGATACGCAGTATTTT. This encodes CSVGLANGDTQYF. Recombination joined TRBV29-1 with TRBJ2-3, with TRBD2 tentatively as D gene (5 bases match). V lost 4 bases and J lost 5 bases; the stretch between them is 13 bases long. The cysteine opens and the phenylalanine closes a CDR3 of 13 amino acids. The entry retains the CDR3 DNA only, 39 bases that are in frame from base 1. Taken from the germline V gene, the CDR1 and CDR2 loops are SQVTM and ANQGSEA.